Each of the 13 T cell receptor beta chains below was sequenced from the same sample in a study of blood T cell repertoires in COVID-19. The repertoire was sequenced with immunoSEQ multiplex PCR; TCRdb's copy has only in-frame clones and lacks some. The data hold about 30,000 clones, with approximately 91% observed a single time. The sample was peripheral blood. Receptors originate from a man aged 55 to 70 with active or convalescent COVID-19.

The V and J genes are TRBV7-9 and TRBJ2-3, with 11 positions matching TRBD2. The CDR3 has 18 residues. With V trimmed by 0 bases and J by 0 bases, 5 bases remained unmatched. Germline V CDR1 and CDR2: SEHNR, FQNEAQ (reference sequence). This chain's CDR3 is CASSLALAGEVSTDTQYF. The CDR3 nucleotides are TGTGCCAGCAGCTTAGCACTAGCGGGGGAAGTGAGCACAGATACGCAGTATTTT.

The CDR3 is CASSLVGAHYGYTF. The CDR3 DNA follows: TGTGCCAGCAGCTTAGTAGGGGCCCACTATGGCTACACCTTC. This chain links TRBV7-2 with TRBJ1-2; a possible D gene is TRBD1 (5 bases). Trimming removed 1 base from V and 3 bases from J, with 9 bases in between. This CDR3 region has 14 residues. Germline CDR1 and CDR2: SGHTA and FQGNSA.

DNA of the CDR3: TGTGCCAGCAGCTTAGAACCCCTAGGTGAGCAGTTCTTC. Translating it yields CASSLEPLGEQFF. The chain couples TRBV7-6 to TRBJ2-1; D not resolved. The CDR3 runs to 13 residues. Trimming left V 1 base short and J 9 bases short, with 10 bases between. The V gene's germline CDR1 is SGHVS and CDR2 FNYEAQ.

The genes are TRBV10-2 and TRBJ2-3; 7 bases align to TRBD2. CDR1 and CDR2 (germline): WSHSY, SAAADI. This CDR3 has 14 amino acids. Trimming took 4 bases from V and 2 from J; bases not matched to a gene: 3. The CDR3 is CASSVRLATDTQYF. As DNA, the CDR3 is TGCGCCAGCAGTGTCCGACTAGCCACAGATACGCAGTATTTT.

This chain connects TRBV7-8 to TRBJ1-2; D gene unclear. Trimming removed 6 bases at V and 8 bases at J, with 13 bases between. The germline V gene has CDR1 SGHVS and CDR2 FQNEAQ. The CDR3 extends over 12 amino acids. The CDR3 spells CASSQDIGGYTF. The CDR3 region has the DNA TGTGCCAGCAGTCAAGACATTGGGGGCTACACCTTC.

V gene TRBV11-2 combines with J gene TRBJ1-1; D possibly corresponds to TRBD1 (5 bases). V was shortened by 5 bases and J by 1 base, with 20 bases between the two germline ends. The CDR3 is 17 amino acids. Germline V gene lookup returns CDR1 SGHAT and CDR2 FQNNGV. Here the CDR3 reads CASSPYAGQVGNTEAFF. As DNA, the CDR3 is TGTGCCAGCAGCCCCTATGCGGGGCAGGTTGGGAACACTGAAGCTTTCTTT. Full variable domain (missing parts from reference TRBV11-2 and TRBJ1-1): EAGVAQSPRYKIIEKRQSVAFWCNPISGHATLYWYQQILGQGPKLLIQFQNNGVVDDSQLPKDRFSAERLKGVDSTLKIQPAKLEDSAVYLCASSPYAGQVGNTEAFFGQGTRLTVV.

The J gene is TRBJ2-5, the V gene TRBV4-1; possible D gene TRBD1, 5 bases. The CDR3 has 14 residues. Trimming left V 6 bases short and J 4 bases short, with 15 bases between. Germline V gene lookup returns CDR1 MGHRA and CDR2 YSYEKL. The CDR3 loop is CASSRGPRGETQYF. The CDR3 DNA reads TGCGCCAGCAGTAGGGGTCCCCGAGGAGAGACCCAGTACTTC.

The chain uses TRBV13 and TRBJ1-4; TRBD1 might be the D (5 bases). V lost 0 bases, J lost 0 bases, and 11 bases lay in between. Germline V gene data show CDR1 as PRHDT and CDR2 as FYEKMQ (reference sequence). The CDR3 runs to 17 residues. The CDR3 region is CASSLGGGASTNEKLFF. In DNA form, the CDR3 reads TGTGCCAGCAGCTTAGGCGGAGGGGCTTCAACTAATGAAAAACTGTTTTTT.

The V call is TRBV23-1, the J call TRBJ1-5; TRBD1 matches at 7 bases. TRBV23-1 is an ORF, and what it does is uncertain. The CDR3 is made up of 16 amino acids. Unmatched junction bases numbered 7, after V lost 5 bases and J lost 0 bases. CDR3 DNA sequence: TGCGCCAGCAGTTTCCAGGGACAGTATAGCAATCAGCCCCAGCATTTT. Its protein product is CASSFQGQYSNQPQHF.

CDR3: CASSRQADNEKLFF. CDR3 nucleotide sequence: TGCGCCAGCAGCAGACAGGCCGATAATGAAAAACTGTTTTTT. The J gene is TRBJ1-4, the V gene TRBV5-1, with D tentatively TRBD1 (6 bases). Germline CDR1 SGHRS, CDR2 YFSETQ. The V end was cut by 4 bases, the J end by 4 bases, with 11 bases between. This CDR3 contains 14 residues.

The chain uses TRBV5-1 and TRBJ2-1, with 7 bases lining up with TRBD1. CDR3 length equals 13 residues. The trim removed 4 bases at V and 5 bases at J, leaving 3 bases unmatched. From germline, CDR1 is SGHRS and CDR2 YFSETQ. The CDR3, as DNA: TGCGCCAGCAGCGGAGACAGGGACAATGAGCAGTTCTTC. Protein product: CASSGDRDNEQFF.

The genes are TRBV16 and TRBJ1-1, with 9 nucleotides matching TRBD1. The CDR3 contains 15 residues. V lost 4 bases to trimming and J lost 7 bases; unmatched junction nucleotides: 10. The germline CDR1 and CDR2 sequences are KGHSY and FQNENV. The CDR3 DNA reads as TGTGCCAGCAGCCCAAGACAGGGGGGGTATTTTGAAGCTTTCTTT. It encodes CASSPRQGGYFEAFF.

This chain uses TRBV3-1 (or the pseudogene TRBV3-2) with TRBJ2-7, with 8 positions matching TRBD2. With V trimmed by 0 bases and J by 4 bases, 8 bases remained unmatched. This CDR3 is built from 16 residues. The germline CDR1 and CDR2 sequences are LGHDT and YNNKEL (reference sequence). The CDR3: CASSQDRLAGIYEQYF. The CDR3 coding sequence is TGTGCCAGCAGCCAAGATCGGCTAGCGGGTATTTACGAGCAGTACTTC.